This T cell receptor beta chain was sequenced during a study of blood T cell repertoires in COVID-19. TCRdb keeps only in-frame clones here, not all; method: immunoSEQ multiplex PCR. The sample lists 200,000 to 250,000 clones; 82% were seen once. Sequenced sample: peripheral blood. The receptor comes from a woman aged 80 or over with COVID-19, enrolled during active disease.

As DNA, the CDR3 is TGTGCCATCAGCGGGGATCAAGAGACCCAGTACTTC. Amino acids: CAISGDQETQYF. The chain couples TRBV10-3 to TRBJ2-5; a weak D match, TRBD2 (5 bases). This CDR3 is 12 amino acids long. Germline V gives CDR1 ENHRY, CDR2 SYGVKD. The V end was cut by 6 bases, the J end by 2 bases, with 7 bases between.